This TCR beta chain appears in the sequencing data of a study of blood T cells in healthy people across ages (dated by TCRdb to between 2014 and 2017). Background on the whole study: In model experiments, roughly one uniquely barcoded TCR beta cDNA molecule per two T cells was captured by template switching. Using the same blood draw, the study looked at two additional independent replicas of 1 million unique cDNA reads for two donors, one aged 18 to 30 and the other aged 80 or older. Age-related changes in TCR beta repertoire diversity were measured in the study by deep sequencing normalized with unique cDNA molecular identifiers. Donors of different ages were randomly distributed across sequencing lanes to avoid experimental bias. Four age groups were formed from the donors: young (average 16 years), middle-aged (approximately 39), aged (roughly 58) and long-lived (roughly 81).

Comment on this clonotype: This clone's antigen is unknown. Base qualities are missing; no much larger clone stands one base away.

Donors were 39 systemically healthy Caucasian individuals from Russia aged roughly 6 to 100 years. Each donor gave ten milliliters of peripheral blood, drawn into EDTA-treated Vacutainer tubes. Ficoll-Paque density-gradient centrifugation was used to isolate PBMCs, with at least 6 million obtained per sample. Total RNA, at least 6 micrograms per sample, was extracted from PBMCs with Trizol reagent. Naive CD45RAhigh/CD27high T cell percentages were measured by flow cytometry on a PBMC aliquot from every donor. Beyond this particular receptor, the publication reports: The long-lived group showed more naive CD4+ T cells, fewer expanded clones and increased TCR diversity than the aged group, suggesting age selection. A strong correlation was found between observed TCR beta diversity and the percentage of naive T cells measured by flow cytometry. As age increased, observed TCR beta diversity per million T cells dropped in a roughly linear way, and a significant reduction was already evident by age around 41. Estimates of total diversity based on one million sequenced T cells were considered lower bounds and underestimates. Since profiling was done on bulk unsorted PBMCs, naive and antigen-experienced compartments could not be conclusively compared. Donor CMV infection status was unknown, potentially confounding age-related changes in expanded clonotypes.

Receptor libraries were prepared by 5' RACE. The sample was run on an Illumina HiSeq 2500. A second PCR of roughly 6 to 12 cycles was performed with a sample-barcoded 5' primer and a J-beta primer mix. Each TCR beta cDNA molecule received a unique molecular identifier from a template-switch 5' adaptor carrying 12 random nucleotides. Each sample yielded at least 3 million CDR3-containing paired-end reads. First-strand cDNA synthesis was performed from all RNA using the Mint cDNA synthesis kit, with priming by a TRBC-specific oligonucleotide. Following uracil-DNA glycosylase treatment, a first 18-cycle PCR with universal primers M1SS and BC2_uni_R was performed on all cDNA. The authors' pipeline ran thus. Each sample was normalized by randomly selecting 1 million high-quality reads, each carrying a distinct molecular identifier. Instead of being binned into consensus sequences, reads with shared molecular identifiers were discarded. MiTCR, set to a Q25 quality threshold and the strictest error-elimination algorithm, was used for CDR3 identification, clonotype clustering and error correction. A nonparametric unseen species model with Euler transformation was used to estimate lower-bound total TCR beta diversity. TCRdb reworked the public reads: Q25 trimming with fastp, MiXCR clone assembly, productive beta chains retained. Merged by CDR3 protein, the rows form single entries marked with the most common genes and DNA. These V and J calls rely on TCRdb rather than the paper's analysis. Present in this sample are about 830,000 distinct CDR3 sequences, around 68% of which were seen just once. Approximately 30% of the sample goes to the ten largest clones.

The sequence derives from a man between 25 and 39 years old in good health. Specimen: blood.

The DNA sequence reads TGTGCCAGCAGCCGAGGGACAGGAGGGGAGACCCAGTACTTC. Its translation is CASSRGTGGETQYF. The sequence is built from TRBV4-2 and TRBJ2-5; 8 bases in the middle match TRBD1. In the germline V gene, CDR1 corresponds to LGHNA and CDR2 to YNFKEQ. There are 14 amino acids in the CDR3, from cysteine to phenylalanine inclusive. Only the CDR3 part of the read is kept: 42 bases, read in frame from the first base. V lost 4 bases and J lost 5 bases, and the count of bases not matched to a germline gene is 6.